The TCR beta chain under discussion was sequenced for a study of CD8 T cells in ankylosing spondylitis. Study results and caveats: Past studies reported some motif variants in reactive arthritis synovial fluid and blood. CD8+ cells made up the disease-linked clones, which were relatively rare in peripheral blood. Seemingly characteristic of ankylosing spondylitis blood was a TCR beta motif consisting of under 10 highly homologous variants.

In making TCR beta libraries, quantitative 5'-RACE with molecular barcodes was used. Each CDR3 protein is one row after TCRdb ran MiXCR on the 5' RACE reads. Of 380,000 or so distinct CDR3 sequences listed, 20% were seen once; the top ten hold around 12%. The sample holds a few counts of this clonotype. Its antigen is as yet unknown. The germline V gene encodes CDR1 ENHRY and CDR2 SYGVKD. Trimming pared 3 bases from V and 4 bases from J, leaving 13 bases between. This CDR3 region has 16 residues. This TCR was sampled from a male donor with ankylosing spondylitis or in good health (not recorded which). The chain recombines TRBV10-3 with TRBJ2-6; D not resolved. Sequenced input: blood, either unsorted or a sorted T cell fraction (not recorded which). The CDR3 here is CAISDPRVTGANVLTF. The DNA of the CDR3 is TGTGCCATCAGTGATCCTAGGGTTACCGGGGCCAACGTCCTGACTTTC.